Below, one T cell receptor (beta chain) is given with its context. Its target is unknown. This sample is drawn from a study of T cell repertoires in cytomegalovirus infection. Whole-study context: CMV epitopes in the study were HLA-C-restricted (recently identified) and HLA-B-restricted (well studied). Public TCR beta signatures provided an indication of both CMV infection and a matching HLA type. Study-wide results and limits: Adding up the frequency of public TCR beta families identified people who carried CMV plus the relevant HLA. It was HLA-C-restricted CMV-specific TCR beta clonotypes that dominated the response ex vivo.

TCRdb processed the reads anew with MiXCR; each CDR3 protein has one entry. The data hold about 700,000 distinct CDR3 sequences, with around 31% observed a single time. CDR3 length equals 14 residues. The germline CDR1 and CDR2 sequences are DFQATT and SNEGSKA (reference sequence). Losses at the gene ends were 5 bases for V and 2 bases for J; bases not matched to a gene: 7. The clonotype was recovered from a human donor in good health (CMV status not recorded). Some clones in this sample may be carry-over from other donors' samples. Sequencing was performed on cultured PBMCs, taken from culture after CMV antigen stimulation. The genes are TRBV20-1 and TRBJ1-1; 8 nucleotides match TRBD1. The CDR3 DNA sequence: TGCAGTGCTTTCAACAGGGGGAGAAACACTGAAGCTTTCTTT. Protein product: CSAFNRGRNTEAFF.